This entry is about one TCR beta chain. Its antigen has not been determined. The sample holds no much larger clone one base away, and base qualities are not on file. The library was built by means of 5' RACE. These reads were obtained on a NextSeq 500. The TCR library protocol attached unique molecular identifiers to individual cDNA molecules to correct for sequencing error and PCR bias. TCR alpha and beta chains were both sequenced, and the abundances of alpha and beta sequences in each sample were closely correlated with each other. Turning to the authors' computational methods: Decombinator V4 was used to annotate the V gene, J gene and CDR3 of the TCR sequences. Expanded TCRs were defined as changing significantly between any two time points under a Poisson model with p below 0.0001. TCR abundances were normalised to the total number of TCRs sequenced in each sample and reported as counts per million. TRAV1-2 paired with TRAJ12, TRAJ20 or TRAJ33 defined MAIT TCRs, while TRAV10 paired with TRAJ18 defined iNKT TCRs. A search of VDJdb, accessed on 1 November 2021, was run for TCRs annotated to CMV, EBV and SARS-CoV-2, with TCRs annotated for multiple antigens excluded. Through fastp at Q25 and MiXCR, TCRdb rebuilt clones from the public reads, retaining in-frame beta chains. CDR3 protein duplicates are merged, each entry listing the most common genes and DNA. These V and J calls are TCRdb output, not the study's own analysis. For this sample the table gives fewer than 40,000 distinct CDR3 sequences, of which 5% to 7% were detected only once. Under 7.5% of the sample is held by the ten biggest clonotypes.

This sample stems from a study of early T cells in non-severe SARS-CoV-2 infection (dated by TCRdb to the early 2020s). Study-wide context: TCR sequencing used bulk RNA from unsorted whole blood, so alpha and beta chains could not be paired.

Results the study describes overall, beyond this receptor: VDJdb matching was skewed toward anti-spike CD8 responses and likely underestimated virus-specific expansions by missing private and CD4 specificities.

The CDR3 has 15 amino acids, counting the end cysteine and phenylalanine. Only the CDR3 DNA stays, 45 bases, in frame from base 1. V is cut back by 5 bases and J by 4 bases, with 6 bases in the junction unmatched. Set within a cohort of healthcare workers in London, UK, this nested case-control study involved weekly PCR testing of nasopharyngeal swabs along with blood sampling. Healthcare workers were recruited during the week of the UK lockdown, between 23 and 31 March 2020, and followed weekly for up to about 16 weeks. The specimen sequenced was whole blood. The clonotype was recovered from an adult who was a healthcare worker with PCR-confirmed SARS-CoV-2 infection or an uninfected control (not recorded which). The chain is encoded by TRBV12-3 or TRBV12-4 joined to TRBJ2-2; the central 8 bases match TRBD1. The sequence in DNA is TGTGCCAGCAGTCCCCCAACAGGGGGCACCGGGGAGCTGTTTTTT. Its protein reads: CASSPPTGGTGELFF.